Sequencing of this TCR beta chain was carried out in a study of T cell repertoires in cytomegalovirus infection. About the study: An indication of both CMV infection and matching HLA type came from public TCR beta signatures.

This clonotype was detected many times. What it recognizes is unknown. With V trimmed by 6 bases and J by 2 bases, 10 bases remained unmatched. The CDR3 has 16 residues. Looked up from germline, CDR1 is SGDLS and CDR2 is YYNGEE. Via MiXCR, TCRdb re-called the reads, giving one row per CDR3 protein. Of 450,000 to 600,000 distinct CDR3 sequences in the sample, 10% to 12% were seen once. Notes on the study in general: HLA-C-restricted CMV clonotypes gave the most frequent clonotype in two of eight donors.

This receptor was taken from a human donor in good health (CMV status not recorded). Some clones in this sample may be carry-over from other donors' samples. The specimen sequenced was PBMCs. V gene TRBV9 combines with J gene TRBJ2-7; 11 nucleotides align to TRBD2. The CDR3 coding sequence is TGTGCCAGCACCCTAAGGAGACTAGCGGGAACCTACGAGCAGTACTTC. Translation: CASTLRRLAGTYEQYF.